The 9 T cell receptor beta chains given below trace back to one sample, sequenced in a study of T cell changes during pregnancy in multiple sclerosis. Data came from immunoSEQ multiplex PCR; TCRdb stores just in-frame clones and leaves some out. The data show approximately 130,000 clones, approximately 94% seen once. This specimen was peripheral blood, taken before pregnancy. The receptors shown here come from a female donor with multiple sclerosis, enrolled in a pregnancy study.

This chain links TRBV30 with TRBJ1-2, with 7 bases fitting TRBD1. CDR1 is GTSNPN and CDR2 is SVGIG in the germline V gene (reference sequence). Trimming cost V 0 bases and J 8 bases; bases outside gene matches: 3. There are 12 residues in the CDR3. As DNA, the CDR3 is TGTGCCTGGAGTGTATGGGACAGCGGCTACACCTTC. Its protein product is CAWSVWDSGYTF.

The chain employs TRBV15 and TRBJ2-1, with 9 bases aligning to TRBD2. V was clipped by 0 bases and J by 4 bases; unmatched bases: 13. Germline CDR1 LNHNV, CDR2 YYDKDF (reference sequence). This CDR3 is built from 19 residues. The CDR3 loop reads CATSRDQGSGRGGYNEQFF. The CDR3 nucleotides read TGTGCCACCAGCAGAGATCAGGGTAGCGGGAGAGGGGGGTACAATGAGCAGTTCTTC.

The chain is built from TRBV5-1 and TRBJ1-2; maybe TRBD1 (5 bases). The CDR3 covers 15 residues. Trimming cost V 2 bases and J 5 bases, with 16 bases left between them. Germline-derived CDR1 and CDR2 are SGHRS and YFSETQ. CDR3: CASSLAGRGSYGYTF. The CDR3 DNA sequence: TGCGCCAGCAGCTTAGCAGGGAGGGGATCTTATGGCTACACCTTC.

The rearrangement links TRBV12-1 to TRBJ2-3; the table's D gene call, TRBD2, was not cross checked with the DNA. TRBV12-1 is assigned pseudogene status. The CDR3 spans 16 residues. The CDR3 sequence is CASSSTSRPSTDTQYF. Here the CDR3 DNA reads TGTGCCAGCAGCTCGACTAGCCGCCCTAGCACAGATACGCAGTATTTT.

The J gene is TRBJ2-1, the V gene TRBV7-3; 7 positions match TRBD1. Germline CDR1 is SGHTA and CDR2 is FQGTGA. The CDR3 loop spans 16 amino acids. V lost 4 bases and J lost 6; bases outside the gene matches: 12. Written as DNA, the CDR3 is TGTGCCAGCAGCTCCTCGGGACAGCTGAGAGCCAATGAGCAGTTCTTC. Its translation: CASSSSGQLRANEQFF.

The V gene is TRBV4-1, the J gene TRBJ1-3, with 7 bases lining up with TRBD1. The ends lost 4 bases at V and 0 bases at J; junction bases unmatched: 6. The germline V gene encodes CDR1 MGHRA and CDR2 YSYEKL. The CDR3 is made up of 16 amino acids. CDR3 bases: TGCGCCAGCAGCCTTTCATCAGGGGGCTCTGGAAACACCATATATTTT. Translating it yields CASSLSSGGSGNTIYF.

This clone was recorded once. The CDR3 is CASSTPSAVSETQYF. CDR3 in DNA: TGTGCCAGCAGCACCCCTTCAGCGGTCTCTGAGACCCAGTACTTC. The V and J genes are TRBV9 and TRBJ2-5; a possible D gene is TRBD2 (5 bases). Germline V CDR1 and CDR2: SGDLS, YYNGEE. CDR3 size: 15 residues. Trimming pared 4 bases from V and 5 bases from J, leaving 18 bases between.

The chain links TRBV27 to TRBJ2-3; possibly TRBD1 for D (5 bases). Looked up from germline, CDR1 is MNHEY and CDR2 is SMNVEV (reference sequence). With 1 base removed from V and 1 base from J, the gap between germline ends came to 15 bases. The CDR3 is 17 amino acids. In DNA form, the CDR3 reads TGTGCCAGCAGTTTATTCGTACAGGTGGATGGCACAGATACGCAGTATTTT. Its protein is CASSLFVQVDGTDTQYF.

The V and J genes are TRBV27 and TRBJ1-1; TRBD1 matches at 7 bases. Trimming took 8 bases from V and 3 from J; bases not matched to a gene: 3. CDR1 is MNHEY and CDR2 is SMNVEV in the germline V gene (reference sequence). The CDR3 sequence is 12 residues long. CDR3 sequence: CASFDRDTEAFF. The CDR3, as DNA: TGTGCCAGCTTTGACAGGGACACTGAAGCTTTCTTT.